The sequence of this TCR beta chain was determined in a study of shared clonotypes between healthy human individuals. Produced via immunoSEQ multiplex PCR; TCRdb's table is partial and in-frame only. The table has about 2.4 million clones, 93% seen once. V shed 4 bases and J shed 4 bases, with 5 bases lying between them. Germline CDR1 reads MNHEY; CDR2 reads SMNVEV (reference sequence). This CDR3 is built from 12 residues. Findings of the study overall: Richness estimates generally favored naive over memory subsets. Genetic and exposure-history diversity was limited by the small donor number. At large depth, rarefaction still showed sorted-subset sequencing to be incomplete.

Free of recent acute infections or vaccinations, the donors were healthy HIV-negative adults. Remarks on this clone: Its target is not known. Other DNA sequences from this sample encode an identical CDR3 as well.

The receptor was isolated from a man aged 18 to 29 in good health. Some clones in this sample may be carry-over from other donors' samples. The sample comprised naive CD4+ T cells from PBMCs. This sample's subset: CD45RA+ positively selected. The chain uses TRBV27 and TRBJ1-5; perhaps TRBD1 as D (5 bases). In DNA form, the CDR3 reads TGTGCCAGCAGTTCAGGGAATCAGCCCCAGCATTTT. Its translation is CASSSGNQPQHF.